This passage covers 28 T cell receptor beta chains from one sample sequenced in a study of molecular identifiers for immune sequencing clone quantification. TCRdb analysed the PCR reads with MiXCR anew, one entry per CDR3 protein. The table lists 550,000 to 750,000 distinct CDR3 sequences, about 20% of them singletons. Sequencing input: naive CD8+ T cells from blood, with Jurkat cell RNA spiked in. The subset denotes: FACS-sorted CD8+CD4-CCR7+CD45RA+ naive T cells. All receptors come from a human donor in good health. Some libraries in this study had Jurkat cell RNA spiked in.

This clonotype occurred many times. The rearrangement uses TRBV18 and TRBJ1-5, with TRBD1 matching 11 bases. The germline gives CDR1 KGHSH, CDR2 LQKENI. CDR3 length equals 16 residues. Unmatched junction bases numbered 7, after V lost 4 bases and J lost 5 bases. CDR3 sequence reads: CASSRLGDRGDQPQHF. DNA of the CDR3: TGTGCCAGCTCACGTCTGGGGGACAGGGGGGATCAGCCCCAGCATTTT.

Of note for this clonotype: Possible read error: a much larger clone is one base away. The chain is built from TRBV28 and TRBJ2-7, with D possibly matching TRBD2 (5 bases). The CDR3 length is 11 residues. Germline V gene lookup returns CDR1 MDHEN and CDR2 SYDVKM. In DNA form, the CDR3 reads TGTGCCAGCAGCGCCCCACGCGGGCAGTGCTTC. Protein product: CASSAPRGQCF.

This clonotype was seen ten or more times. The chain couples TRBV11-3 to TRBJ2-4, with D tentatively TRBD1 (6 bases). CDR1 is SGHNT and CDR2 is YENEEA in the germline V gene. The length of the CDR3 is 15 residues. V lost 1 base and J lost 8, with 15 bases in between. CDR3 nucleotides: TGTGCCAGCAGCTTAGCAGGTGGCCAGGGGTACATTCAGTACTTC. As protein: CASSLAGGQGYIQYF.

In this sample, this clonotype turned up many times. The gene calls are TRBV5-1 and TRBJ1-2; D is possibly TRBD1 (5 bases). The CDR3 runs to 15 residues. Germline CDR1 reads SGHRS; CDR2 reads YFSETQ. Trimming stripped 6 bases from V and 5 bases from J, with 20 bases between. CDR3 DNA: TGCGCCAGCAAACCCCGAAGGACACCCGTATATGGCTACACCTTC. This sequence encodes CASKPRRTPVYGYTF.

This clonotype was recorded at least ten times. The CDR3 DNA sequence: TGTGCCAGCAGCATTTACAGGGGATACGAGCAGTACTTC. Encoded protein: CASSIYRGYEQYF. The rearrangement links TRBV7-2 to TRBJ2-7, with 7 positions matching TRBD1. Germline V CDR1 and CDR2: SGHTA, FQGNSA. CDR3 length: 13 residues. With 5 bases clipped from V and 4 bases from J, the junction kept 5 bases outside the gene matches.

This clonotype has just one count. The chain uses TRBV19 and TRBJ2-7, with D unresolved. V was pared by 0 bases and J by 2 bases, with 17 bases between. The germline V gene encodes CDR1 LNHDA and CDR2 SQIVND (reference sequence). The CDR3 sequence is 17 residues long. The CDR3 here is CASSIDLPQDGPYEQYF. In DNA, the CDR3 is TGTGCCAGTAGTATAGATCTCCCTCAGGACGGACCCTACGAGCAGTACTTC. Using reference TRBV19 and TRBJ2-7 for the parts outside the CDR3, the full variable domain is DGGITQSPKYLFRKEGQNVTLSCEQNLNHDAMYWYRQDPGQGLRLIYYSQIVNDFQKGDIAEGYSVSREKKESFPLTVTSAQKNPTAFYLCASSIDLPQDGPYEQYFGPGTRLTVT.

Ten or more counts support this clonotype. J is TRBJ2-2 and V is TRBV29-1; D possibly corresponds to TRBD2 (5 bases). Germline values: CDR1 SQVTM, CDR2 ANQGSEA. The CDR3 extends over 14 amino acids. The V gene lost 3 bases and the J gene lost 1 base, with 9 bases spanning the gap. The CDR3 DNA reads as TGCAGCGTTGACGAGGGAGTGAACACCGGGGAGCTGTTTTTT. This gives the protein CSVDEGVNTGELFF.

This clonotype was detected a few times. V is TRBV5-1 and J is TRBJ2-7, with a possible D match to TRBD1 (5 bases). The V end lost 0 bases, the J end lost 5 bases, and 12 bases lay between the germline ends. The CDR3 runs 14 residues. Germline V CDR1 and CDR2: SGHRS, YFSETQ. CDR3 coding DNA: TGCGCCAGCAGCTTGGATCAGGGTTTCAACGAGCAGTACTTC. Amino acid sequence: CASSLDQGFNEQYF.

This clonotype has just a few counts. The chain joins TRBV6-4 to TRBJ2-7; D unresolved. Germline V gene lookup returns CDR1 MRHNA and CDR2 SNTAGT. The CDR3 is 15 amino acids. The V and J ends lost 1 base and 3 bases respectively, with 13 bases between them. CDR3 sequence reads: CASSDYLLLVYEQYF. The CDR3 DNA is TGTGCCAGCAGTGACTACCTCCTATTAGTCTACGAGCAGTACTTC.

In the case of this clonotype: A read error may be the cause here, since a much bigger clone is one base away. The chain employs TRBV12-3 or TRBV12-4 and TRBJ2-7; 7 nucleotides agree with TRBD2. The CDR3 spans 15 residues. Trimming at V came to 4 bases and at J to 4 bases, leaving 10 bases not matched to a gene. CDR3 sequence: CASSWGGRGMYEQYF. CDR3 DNA: TGTGCCAGCAGTTGGGGGGGACGGGGAATGTACGAGCAGTACTTC.

This clonotype has a count of ten or more. Here the CDR3 reads CSVESGGVGYTF. The CDR3 DNA sequence: TGCAGCGTTGAATCAGGGGGCGTTGGCTACACCTTC. The chain recombines TRBV29-1 with TRBJ1-2; the match to TRBD1 covers 8 bases. The CDR3 consists of 12 residues. J gave up 7 bases and V 2 bases, and 3 bases lay outside the gene matches. Per germline, CDR1 SQVTM and CDR2 ANQGSEA.

The CDR3 sequence is CSVPVSRRNYTDTQYF. CDR3 nucleotides: TGCAGCGTGCCCGTCTCTAGGCGGAACTACACAGATACGCAGTATTTT. The chain couples TRBV29-1 to TRBJ2-3, with unresolved D. The CDR3 runs to 16 residues. Germline loops: CDR1 SQVTM, CDR2 ANQGSEA. V shed 6 bases and J shed 2 bases, with 21 bases lying between them.

This clonotype was found a few times. Mismatch with germline at one junction end may stem from a read error. V and J are TRBV6-5 and TRBJ2-3; maybe TRBD1 (6 bases). CDR3 size: 16 residues. CDR1 is MNHEY and CDR2 is SVGAGI in the germline V gene. CDR3 sequence: CASSFDRTSSTDAQYF. For the CDR3, the DNA is TGTGCCAGCAGTTTTGACAGGACTTCTAGCACAGATGCGCAGTATTTT.

This clonotype was detected many times. The rearrangement uses TRBV27 and TRBJ1-5, with D possibly being TRBD1 (5 bases). Trimming took 6 bases from V and 0 from J, leaving 18 bases between them. The CDR3 is made up of 17 amino acids. Looked up from germline, CDR1 is MNHEY and CDR2 is SMNVEV (reference sequence). The CDR3 here is CASSTLPGLLSNQPQHF. In nucleotides, the CDR3 is TGTGCCAGCAGCACTTTACCGGGACTTCTTAGCAATCAGCCCCAGCATTTT.

J is TRBJ2-2 and V is TRBV7-6; TRBD2 matches 8 bases. CDR1 and CDR2 (germline): SGHVS, FNYEAQ. This CDR3 is built from 15 residues. V lost 7 bases to trimming and J lost 5 bases; unmatched junction nucleotides: 9. This chain's CDR3 is CASNFGGGSTGELFF. In DNA form, the CDR3 reads TGTGCCAGCAACTTCGGGGGGGGATCTACCGGGGAGCTGTTTTTT.

On this clonotype: Germline and junction disagree at one end, which may indicate a read error. The rearrangement uses TRBV3-1 and TRBJ1-4; a weak D match, TRBD1 (5 bases). This CDR3 is built from 14 residues. CDR1 LGHDT and CDR2 YNNKEL come from the germline V gene (reference sequence). The CDR3 region has the DNA TGTACCAGCAGCCAAGTAGGGACCAATGAAAAACTGTTTTTT. Protein product: CTSSQVGTNEKLFF.

On this clonotype: This may stem from a read error, because a much larger clone lies one nucleotide away. The chain has TRBV4-1 and TRBJ2-7; 7 nucleotides agree with TRBD1. CDR1 is MGHRA, CDR2 YSYEKL, per germline. V lost 1 base to trimming and J lost 9 bases; unmatched junction nucleotides: 6. CDR3 length: 13 amino acids. Here the CDR3 DNA reads TGCGCCAGCAGCCAAGCAAGGGACAGCGGGCAGTACTTC. The encoded protein is CASSQARDSGQYF.

In this sample, this clonotype turned up many times. This chain connects TRBV30 to TRBJ2-7; D unclear. Trimming took off 5 bases at V and 3 bases at J, with 11 bases between the two ends. The CDR3 is made up of 12 amino acids. CDR1 and CDR2 (germline): GTSNPN, SVGIG (reference sequence). The CDR3 sequence: CAWGNFRYEQYF. For the CDR3, the DNA is TGTGCCTGGGGGAATTTCCGCTACGAGCAGTACTTC. Full variable domain (remainder filled in from reference TRBV30 and TRBJ2-7): SQTIHQWPATLVQPVGSPLSLECTVEGTSNPNLYWYRQAAGRGLQLLFYSVGIGQISSEVPQNLSASRPQDRQFILSSKKLLLSDSGFYLCAWGNFRYEQYFGPGTRLTVT.

In its sample, this clonotype was seen a few times. V and J are TRBV12-3 or TRBV12-4 and TRBJ1-3, with 8 nucleotides matching TRBD1. The CDR3 has 15 residues. Trimming took 6 bases from V and 3 from J; bases not matched to a gene: 7. The CDR3 bases are TGTGCCAGCAGCTCACAGGGGGTGGGTGGAAACACCATATATTTT. Translation: CASSSQGVGGNTIYF.

Turning to this clonotype: A single base separates this from a much larger clone, so it may be a read error. V usage is TRBV7-9 and J usage is TRBJ2-3; 15 bases fit TRBD2. CDR1 and CDR2 from the germline V gene are SEHNR and FQNEAQ (reference sequence). This CDR3 is built from 18 residues. J was trimmed by 0 bases and V by 4 bases; bases with no gene match: 5. This CDR3 is CASSSGTSGGTSTDTQYF. In DNA form, the CDR3 reads TGTGCCAGCAGCTCAGGGACTAGCGGGGGGACTAGCACAGATACGCAGTATTTT.

In this sample, this clonotype turned up many times. The chain uses TRBV5-1 and TRBJ2-5; either TRBD1 or TRBD2 may supply D (7 bases each). Deletions cut 5 bases from V and 2 bases from J, with 22 bases between. This CDR3 region has 17 residues. Germline V lookup: CDR1 SGHRS, CDR2 YFSETQ. CDR3 sequence reads: CASSSGRGPPIQETQYF. DNA of the CDR3: TGCGCCAGCAGTTCTGGGAGGGGGCCACCTATACAAGAGACCCAGTACTTC.

Ten or more counts support this clonotype. The rearrangement joins TRBV7-2 to TRBJ2-5; 7 bases map to TRBD1. V shed 6 bases and J 5 bases; nucleotides not matched to a gene: 12. From germline, CDR1 is SGHTA and CDR2 FQGNSA. The CDR3 runs 15 residues. The CDR3 protein is CASRPPTGYYETQYF. The CDR3 DNA is TGTGCCAGCAGGCCCCCGACAGGGTACTATGAGACCCAGTACTTC.

This clonotype has just one count. Since the CDR3 does not end with the conserved phenylalanine or tryptophan, this likely comes from a read error. The chain uses TRBV5-3 and TRBJ2-7; D perhaps matches TRBD2 (6 bases). TRBV5-3 is noted as an ORF with a role that remains uncertain. The CDR3 is made up of 13 amino acids. The CDR3 nucleotides read TGTGCCAGCAGCTTGAGGCTAGCGTACGAGCAGTACCTC. Its translation: CASSLRLAYEQYL.

This clonotype showed up just a few times. V usage is TRBV30 and J usage is TRBJ2-7; either TRBD1 or TRBD2 may supply D (5 bases each). Germline CDR1 GTSNPN, CDR2 SVGIG (reference sequence). This CDR3 has 14 residues. The ends were cut back, 3 bases at V and 1 base at J, with 13 bases in the middle. The CDR3 protein is CAWRPGRLSYEQYF. The CDR3 region has the DNA TGTGCCTGGAGACCGGGACGGTTGTCCTACGAGCAGTACTTC.

In this sample, this clonotype turned up once. The junction departs from germline at one end; a sequencing error may be responsible. The chain combines TRBV4-1 with TRBJ2-7; 11 bases map to TRBD2. The germline V gene has CDR1 MGHRA and CDR2 YSYEKL. The CDR3 covers 15 residues. CDR3 in amino acids: CASSQAGSGGGEQCF. The CDR3 coding sequence is TGCGCCAGCAGCCAAGCAGGTAGCGGGGGGGGTGAGCAGTGCTTC.

This clonotype came up many times. V gene TRBV24-1 combines with J gene TRBJ2-2, with no clear D. The CDR3 has 13 residues. Trimming left V 9 bases short and J 0 bases short, with 7 bases between. The germline CDR1 and CDR2 sequences are KGHDR and SFDVKD. CDR3 bases: TGTGCCACCGAGGAGACGAACACCGGGGAGCTGTTTTTT. Translated: CATEETNTGELFF.

In the case of this clonotype: The junction shows a germline mismatch at one end, possibly a read error. The chain is built from TRBV11-2 and TRBJ2-3, with no clear D. CDR1 is SGHAT and CDR2 is FQNNGV in the germline V gene. CDR3 size: 13 residues. CDR3 sequence: CASSFVSTDAQYF. CDR3 DNA: TGTGCCAGCAGCTTCGTTAGCACAGATGCGCAGTATTTT.

The chain is built from TRBV7-2 and TRBJ2-7, with TRBD2 matching over 13 bases. CDR3 length equals 16 residues. Per germline, CDR1 SGHTA and CDR2 FQGNSA. V gave up 5 bases and J gave up 3 bases; unmatched junction bases: 7. CDR3 DNA: TGTGCCAGCAGCACTGGGACTAGCGGGGCTATCTACGAGCAGTACTTC. This sequence encodes CASSTGTSGAIYEQYF.